The next 27 T cell receptor beta chains were all read from a single sample in a study of long-term antiretroviral therapy in people with HIV. The assay, immunoSEQ v3.0, was run at survey level. Profiled with immunoSEQ multiplex PCR; TCRdb holds only in-frame clones, not every one. The sample has roughly 20,000 clones, approximately 86% seen once; the top ten hold roughly 4%. The specimen comprised unsorted PBMCs, sampled roughly 4 years after starting antiretroviral therapy. These receptors originate from a man younger than 35 with HIV.

The chain joins TRBV7-3 to TRBJ2-2; D is ambiguous. The germline gives CDR1 SGHTA, CDR2 FQGTGA. Trimming took 4 bases from V and 4 from J, leaving 16 bases between them. This CDR3 is 16 amino acids long. CDR3 DNA sequence: TGTGCCAGCAGCTCCCAAATCGGCGTACTCACCGGGGAGCTGTTTTTT. Translation: CASSSQIGVLTGELFF.

J is TRBJ1-3 and V is TRBV19; possible D gene TRBD1, 6 bases. This CDR3 is built from 17 residues. Germline V lookup: CDR1 LNHDA, CDR2 SQIVND (reference sequence). Between the trimmed V and J ends, which lost 0 bases and 1 base, there was a span of 13 bases. The CDR3, as DNA: TGTGCCAGTAGTATAGACACAGGGCTCCGGTCTGGAAACACCATATATTTT. This encodes CASSIDTGLRSGNTIYF.

The chain links TRBV28 to TRBJ1-5; D is undetermined. Trimming stripped 5 bases from V and 2 bases from J, with 7 bases between. The germline V gene encodes CDR1 MDHEN and CDR2 SYDVKM. The CDR3 covers 13 residues. The CDR3 DNA follows: TGTGCCAGCAGTGACCCGGGCAATCAGCCCCAGCATTTT. Translating gives CASSDPGNQPQHF.

This clone appeared a few times. J is TRBJ1-6 and V is TRBV4-2, with D hard to call. From germline, CDR1 is LGHNA and CDR2 YNFKEQ. Trimming took 4 bases from V and 8 from J, leaving 12 bases between them. The CDR3 loop spans 14 amino acids. This CDR3 is CASSPVGGYSPLHF. DNA of the CDR3: TGTGCCAGCAGCCCGGTTGGAGGGTATTCACCCCTCCACTTT.

The chain links TRBV10-3 to TRBJ2-5; D gene unclear. Germline V gives CDR1 ENHRY, CDR2 SYGVKD. The CDR3 extends over 13 amino acids. Trimming stripped 4 bases from V and 2 bases from J, with 8 bases between. The CDR3 loop is CAISANEQETQYF. Here the CDR3 DNA reads TGTGCCATCAGTGCCAACGAACAAGAGACCCAGTACTTC.

This clone was seen just once. The chain employs TRBV2 and TRBJ1-5; D gene uncertain. V was clipped by 3 bases and J by 11 bases, with 11 bases between them. The CDR3 covers 12 residues. The germline gives CDR1 SNHLY, CDR2 FYNNEI. The CDR3 here is CASSEVRGAQHF. The DNA of the CDR3 is TGTGCCAGCAGTGAGGTTCGCGGGGCCCAGCATTTT.

With regard to this clone: Likely a read error: the CDR3 ends without its conserved phenylalanine or tryptophan. It is unclear where the CDR3 begins or ends on the DNA, so no DNA is shown, and the CDR3 is as TCRdb lists it. The chain employs TRBV28 and TRBJ1-1. The CDR3 adds up to 14 amino acids, both ends counted. Germline loops: CDR1 MDHEN, CDR2 SYDVKM. CDR3: CASSSVIDRIAGWL.

V usage is TRBV7-2 and J usage is TRBJ1-2; 7 bases are shared with TRBD1. The CDR3 is made up of 15 amino acids. V gave up 5 bases and J gave up 5 bases; unmatched junction bases: 11. The germline V gene encodes CDR1 SGHTA and CDR2 FQGNSA. The CDR3 sequence is CASSEAPGQNYGYTF. The CDR3 DNA follows: TGTGCCAGCAGCGAAGCTCCGGGACAGAATTATGGCTACACCTTC.

V usage is TRBV28 and J usage is TRBJ2-1; 9 nucleotides align to TRBD2. Germline assignment: CDR1 MDHEN and CDR2 SYDVKM. With V trimmed by 4 bases and J by 8 bases, 6 bases remained unmatched. The CDR3 loop spans 14 amino acids. CDR3 in DNA: TGTGCCAGCAGTTCTAGCGGGGAGGGGTATGAGCAGTTCTTC. Amino acid sequence: CASSSSGEGYEQFF.

The genes are TRBV28 and TRBJ1-6; D possibly corresponds to TRBD1 (6 bases). The CDR3 runs to 15 residues. The V end was cut by 7 bases, the J end by 6 bases, with 16 bases between. Germline CDR1 is MDHEN and CDR2 is SYDVKM. The CDR3 coding sequence is TGTGCCAGCACCAAAGGGGGTACAGTTAATTCACCCCTCCACTTT. It codes for CASTKGGTVNSPLHF.

The J gene is TRBJ1-2, the V gene TRBV5-1, with TRBD1 matching 8 bases. V shed 4 bases and J 4 bases; nucleotides not matched to a gene: 9. There are 15 residues in the CDR3. Per germline, CDR1 SGHRS and CDR2 YFSETQ. This chain's CDR3 is CASSPQGQGAYGYTF. The CDR3 bases are TGCGCCAGCAGCCCCCAGGGGCAGGGGGCCTATGGCTACACCTTC.

The chain links TRBV28 to TRBJ1-4; D is ambiguous. V was cut by 5 bases and J by 4 bases, with 11 bases left in between. The germline gives CDR1 MDHEN, CDR2 SYDVKM. The length of the CDR3 is 14 residues. CDR3 coding DNA: TGTGCCAGCAGTCCCCCGGACCTTAATGAAAAACTGTTTTTT. It codes for CASSPPDLNEKLFF. The variable domain in full, completed from reference TRBV28 and TRBJ1-4, reads DVKVTQSSRYLVKRTGEKVFLECVQDMDHENMFWYRQDPGLGLRLIYFSYDVKMKEKGDIPEGYSVSREKKERFSLILESASTNQTSMYLCASSPPDLNEKLFFGSGTQLSVL.

This clone was found once. The chain links TRBV11-2 to TRBJ2-7; D may match TRBD1 or TRBD2 (5 bases each). The CDR3 covers 15 residues. Between the trimmed V and J ends, which lost 4 bases and 4 bases, there was a span of 17 bases. Germline CDR1 and CDR2: SGHAT and FQNNGV. Here the CDR3 DNA reads TGTGCCAGCAGCTCCCCCGGGACCTTAACTTACGAGCAGTACTTC. Translating it yields CASSSPGTLTYEQYF. The whole variable domain, remainder taken from reference TRBV11-2 and TRBJ2-7, is EAGVAQSPRYKIIEKRQSVAFWCNPISGHATLYWYQQILGQGPKLLIQFQNNGVVDDSQLPKDRFSAERLKGVDSTLKIQPAKLEDSAVYLCASSSPGTLTYEQYFGPGTRLTVT.

V gene TRBV16 combines with J gene TRBJ1-3; D not resolved. The germline gives CDR1 KGHSY, CDR2 FQNENV. CDR3 length: 15 residues. V shed 3 bases and J shed 0 bases, with 9 bases lying between them. CDR3 nucleotides: TGTGCCAGCAGCCAGGATCTCCACTCTGGAAACACCATATATTTT. Translating it yields CASSQDLHSGNTIYF.

This chain links TRBV10-1 with TRBJ2-2; D is unclear. Trimming pared 5 bases from V and 1 base from J, leaving 5 bases between. The CDR3 has 13 residues. From germline, CDR1 is WNHNN and CDR2 SYGVQD (reference sequence). This chain's CDR3 is CASSSQNTGELFF. For the CDR3, the DNA is TGCGCCAGCAGTAGTCAGAACACCGGGGAGCTGTTTTTT.

This sequence joins TRBV2 and TRBJ2-7, with unresolved D. The CDR3 covers 14 residues. V lost 8 bases and J 2 bases, leaving 16 bases between the germline ends. Germline V gene lookup returns CDR1 SNHLY and CDR2 FYNNEI. CDR3 nucleotides: TGTGCCAGCCCAGGACCGTTTCGGGCCTACGAGCAGTACTTC. It yields the protein CASPGPFRAYEQYF.

The V call is TRBV29-1, the J call TRBJ2-7; 9 nucleotides align to TRBD1. Germline V CDR1 and CDR2: SQVTM, ANQGSEA. The CDR3 consists of 14 residues. The V gene end was trimmed by 5 bases and the J gene end by 1 base; junction bases not matched to a gene: 6. CDR3 in DNA: TGCAGCGTTAAACAGGGGGCCGAGTCCTACGAGCAGTACTTC. Translation: CSVKQGAESYEQYF.

The rearrangement joins TRBV5-1 to TRBJ2-5; a possible D gene is TRBD1 (7 bases). This CDR3 contains 16 residues. V was cut by 0 bases and J by 2 bases, with 14 bases left in between. Germline V gives CDR1 SGHRS, CDR2 YFSETQ. CDR3 region: CASSLVLAGGQETQYF. The CDR3, as DNA: TGCGCCAGCAGCTTGGTACTAGCAGGGGGACAAGAGACCCAGTACTTC.

The rearrangement links TRBV2 to TRBJ1-2; D is undetermined. The germline V gene has CDR1 SNHLY and CDR2 FYNNEI. CDR3 length: 11 residues. Trimming shortened V by 7 bases and J by 3 bases, and 6 bases separated the two germline ends. CDR3 loop: CASNNDYGYTF. The CDR3 DNA is TGTGCCAGCAATAACGACTATGGCTACACCTTC.

V gene TRBV6-1 combines with J gene TRBJ1-2, with D possibly being TRBD1 (5 bases). CDR3 length: 14 amino acids. V was shortened by 10 bases and J by 4 bases, with 19 bases between the two germline ends. Germline V CDR1 and CDR2: MNHNS, SASEGT. This CDR3 is CATREMAGGYGYTF. The CDR3 DNA reads TGTGCCACCAGGGAGATGGCAGGCGGCTATGGCTACACCTTC.

The chain uses TRBV7-9 and TRBJ1-2; 8 positions agree with TRBD1. This CDR3 has 16 amino acids. V lost 0 bases, J lost 2 bases, and 5 bases stayed unmatched. From germline, CDR1 is SEHNR and CDR2 FQNEAQ (reference sequence). Written as DNA, the CDR3 is TGTGCCAGCAGCTTAGCCGGGACAGGACCCAACTATGGCTACACCTTC. This sequence encodes CASSLAGTGPNYGYTF.

V is TRBV14 and J is TRBJ1-6; no clear D. Trimming pared 0 bases from V and 8 bases from J, leaving 11 bases between. The V gene's germline CDR1 is SGHDN and CDR2 FVKESK. This CDR3 contains 15 residues. This CDR3 reads CASSQDRGWDSPLHF. The CDR3 DNA reads TGTGCCAGCAGCCAAGATCGCGGGTGGGATTCACCCCTCCACTTT.

This clone came up once. This chain links TRBV2 with TRBJ1-5, with D unresolved. Germline-derived CDR1 and CDR2 are SNHLY and FYNNEI. V lost 2 bases and J lost 3, with 11 bases in between. The CDR3 has 15 amino acids. CDR3 sequence: CASSESDGFNQPQHF. The CDR3 nucleotides are TGTGCCAGCAGTGAATCGGACGGATTCAATCAGCCCCAGCATTTT.

The chain couples TRBV5-6 to TRBJ1-2, with TRBD1 matching 9 bases. V was clipped by 4 bases and J by 3 bases; unmatched bases: 4. The germline V gene encodes CDR1 SGHDT and CDR2 YYEEEE. The CDR3 sequence is 14 residues long. In DNA, the CDR3 is TGTGCCAGCAGCCGGGACAGGGAATACTATGGCTACACCTTC. This sequence encodes CASSRDREYYGYTF.

The genes are TRBV6-5 and TRBJ1-5; TRBD1 is a possible D gene (5 bases). Germline V lookup: CDR1 MNHEY, CDR2 SVGAGI. The CDR3 is 14 residues long. V gave up 0 bases and J gave up 4 bases, with 7 bases separating them. CDR3 amino acids: CASSYSGVNQPQHF. The DNA for the CDR3 is TGTGCCAGCAGTTACTCGGGGGTAAATCAGCCCCAGCATTTT.

The V call is TRBV5-1, the J call TRBJ2-1; TRBD1 matches 9 bases. V trimming: 3 bases; J trimming: 5 bases; junction bases outside the gene matches: 9. Looked up from germline, CDR1 is SGHRS and CDR2 is YFSETQ. This CDR3 contains 16 residues. The CDR3 nucleotides are TGCGCCAGCAGCTGGGGGGACAGGGAAGTTAACAATGAGCAGTTCTTC. Translation: CASSWGDREVNNEQFF.

This chain links TRBV15 with TRBJ2-1; a weak D match, TRBD1 (6 bases). The CDR3 runs 16 residues. CDR1 is LNHNV and CDR2 is YYDKDF in the germline V gene (reference sequence). V gave up 3 bases and J gave up 2 bases, with 14 bases separating them. DNA of the CDR3: TGTGCCACCAGCAGGGACGGACAGACACCCTACAATGAGCAGTTCTTC. As protein: CATSRDGQTPYNEQFF.